This T cell receptor beta chain was sequenced during a study of blood T cell repertoires in COVID-19. Study context: Some COVID-19 samples were acute and others convalescent; all came from the United States, Italy and Spain.

Libraries were prepared by immunoSEQ multiplex PCR; TCRdb keeps only in-frame clonotypes and omits some of them. The sample contains over 45,000 clones, 80% of which appear only once. Germline values: CDR1 SGHVS, CDR2 FNYEAQ. The CDR3 contains 16 residues. J was trimmed by 1 base and V by 1 base; bases with no gene match: 3. Input material: peripheral blood. The receptor's source is a man aged 60 to 75 with acute or convalescent COVID-19. This chain connects TRBV7-6 to TRBJ2-7, with TRBD1 matching over 11 bases. The CDR3 sequence: CASSLGGQGASYEQYF. In nucleotides, the CDR3 is TGTGCCAGCAGCTTAGGCGGACAGGGGGCGTCCTACGAGCAGTACTTC.